The T cell receptor beta chain described here comes from a study of Graves' ophthalmopathy and Graves' hyperthyroidism. Overall study results and limits: Ophthalmopathy progression was predicted by the model at 70.59% sensitivity and 72.22% specificity.

The germline V gene encodes CDR1 SNHLY and CDR2 FYNNEI. This CDR3 comprises 14 residues. V lost 9 bases, J lost 3 bases, and 3 bases stayed unmatched. This clonotype was seen ten or more times. Its antigen is currently unknown. TCR beta CDR3 regions were amplified from RNA transcripts. HTBI-primed first-round RT-PCR preceded second-round multiplex PCR. TCRdb independently ran MiXCR on the multiplex PCR reads; one entry per CDR3 protein. The sample has hundreds of thousands of distinct CDR3 sequences; roughly 20% are singletons. Additional autoimmune diseases, uncontrolled infections, pregnancy or lactation disqualified patients. Establishment of the diagnosis relied upon clinical symptoms, serum thyroxine, TRAb, thyroid ultrasound and orbital computed tomography.

The V gene is TRBV2, the J gene TRBJ1-5, with 12 bases that match TRBD1. The clonotype originates from a woman aged 18-29 years with stable Graves' hyperthyroidism. The sequencing sample was made of peripheral blood. Here the CDR3 DNA reads TGTGCCAGTACGGGACAGGGGGCCAATCAGCCCCAGCATTTT. Protein product: CASTGQGANQPQHF.